The 30 T cell receptor beta chains below come from one sample, sequenced in a study of blood T cell repertoires in COVID-19. The assay was immunoSEQ multiplex PCR, and TCRdb's table has in-frame clones only and misses some. The sample shows around 62,000 clones, 85% to 90% of them seen only once. The sample taken for sequencing was PBMCs or T cells enriched from blood (not recorded which). The receptors shown here come from a woman in her thirties or forties who had recovered from COVID-19.

This clone has just a few counts. The chain couples TRBV4-2 to TRBJ2-1, with 9 bases identical to TRBD2. V shed 4 bases and J 8 bases; nucleotides not matched to a gene: 12. This CDR3 comprises 16 residues. The germline V gene encodes CDR1 LGHNA and CDR2 YNFKEQ. CDR3 sequence reads: CASSLTRGGGVDEQFF. CDR3 nucleotide sequence: TGTGCCAGCAGCCTCACGCGGGGGGGAGGTGTGGATGAGCAGTTCTTC.

The genes are TRBV7-7 and TRBJ2-1, with 10 bases fitting TRBD1. There are 18 residues in the CDR3. CDR1 is SSHAT, CDR2 FNYEAQ, per germline (reference sequence). J gave up 2 bases and V 3 bases, and 10 bases lay outside the gene matches. The CDR3, as DNA: TGTGCCAGCAGCTTTTCTCCCCCAGGGACAGGGGCCTACAATGAGCAGTTCTTC. Its translation: CASSFSPPGTGAYNEQFF. Using reference TRBV7-7 and TRBJ2-1 for the parts outside the CDR3, the full variable domain is GAGVSQSPRYKVTKRGQDVTLRCDPISSHATLYWYQQALGQGPEFLTYFNYEAQPDKSGLPSDRFSAERPEGSISTLTIQRTEQRDSAMYRCASSFSPPGTGAYNEQFFGPGTRLTVL.

This clone was detected once. The genes are TRBV2 and TRBJ1-2; 7 nucleotides match TRBD1. With 0 bases clipped from V and 8 bases from J, the junction kept 3 bases outside the gene matches. The CDR3 runs 13 residues. Germline-derived CDR1 and CDR2 are SNHLY and FYNNEI. CDR3 sequence reads: CASSEAEGAGYTF. The DNA for the CDR3 is TGTGCCAGCAGTGAAGCAGAGGGGGCAGGCTACACCTTC. Full variable domain (missing parts from reference TRBV2 and TRBJ1-2): EPEVTQTPSHQVTQMGQEVILRCVPISNHLYFYWYRQILGQKVEFLVSFYNNEISEKSEIFDDQFSVERPDGSNFTLKIRSTKLEDSAMYFCASSEAEGAGYTFGSGTRLTVV.

The J gene is TRBJ1-2, the V gene TRBV9; TRBD1 agrees at 7 bases. This CDR3 region has 14 residues. From germline, CDR1 is SGDLS and CDR2 YYNGEE. With V trimmed by 5 bases and J by 3 bases, 7 bases remained unmatched. The CDR3 region is CASRSDREYYGYTF. CDR3 DNA sequence: TGTGCCAGCAGATCAGACAGGGAATACTATGGCTACACCTTC.

The chain combines TRBV12-5 with TRBJ2-1; D is possibly TRBD2 (5 bases). Germline V CDR1 and CDR2: LGHNT, FRNRAP. The CDR3 contains 16 residues. V lost 3 bases, J lost 8 bases, and 20 bases lay in between. For the CDR3, the DNA is TGTGCTAGTGGTTTAGGAACGGGGAAGCGGTCTGATGAGCAGTTCTTC. This encodes CASGLGTGKRSDEQFF.

V usage is TRBV21-1 and J usage is TRBJ2-6; the listed D gene, TRBD1, was not tested against the DNA. TRBV21-1 is classified as a pseudogene. This CDR3 has 13 residues. As DNA, the CDR3 is TGTGCCAGCACAGGGGCCGGGGCCAACGTCCTGACTTTC. Its protein product is CASTGAGANVLTF.

This sequence joins TRBV18 and TRBJ1-6; D uncertain. Germline CDR1 and CDR2: KGHSH and LQKENI. The CDR3 consists of 15 residues. V was shortened by 1 base and J by 5 bases, with 9 bases between the two germline ends. CDR3 in amino acids: CASSPRVEDNSPLHF. CDR3 nucleotides: TGTGCCAGCTCACCACGGGTGGAGGATAATTCACCCCTCCACTTT.

The rearrangement joins TRBV7-9 to TRBJ1-1; 7 bases are a match to TRBD1. Per germline, CDR1 SEHNR and CDR2 FQNEAQ (reference sequence). CDR3 length: 16 amino acids. V gave up 5 bases and J gave up 4 bases; unmatched junction bases: 13. CDR3 DNA sequence: TGTGCCAGCAGCAATCCCGAGGGGGCGGCTGGCACTGAAGCTTTCTTT. This sequence encodes CASSNPEGAAGTEAFF. Full variable domain (remainder filled in from reference TRBV7-9 and TRBJ1-1): DTGVSQNPRHKITKRGQNVTFRCDPISEHNRLYWYRQTLGQGPEFLTYFQNEAQLEKSRLLSDRFSAERPKGSFSTLEIQRTEQGDSAMYLCASSNPEGAAGTEAFFGQGTRLTVV.

This rearrangement joins TRBV7-3 to TRBJ2-3; 12 bases align to TRBD2. With 1 base clipped from V and 2 bases from J, the junction kept 7 bases outside the gene matches. The CDR3 has 18 amino acids. The germline gives CDR1 SGHTA, CDR2 FQGTGA. CDR3 DNA sequence: TGTGCCAGCAGCTTAAGAGGGGGACTAGCGGGCCCCACAGATACGCAGTATTTT. This sequence encodes CASSLRGGLAGPTDTQYF. The full variable domain, rest sourced from reference TRBV7-3 and TRBJ2-3, is GAGVSQTPSNKVTEKGKYVELRCDPISGHTALYWYRQSLGQGPEFLIYFQGTGAADDSGLPNDRFFAVRPEGSVSTLKIQRTERGDSAVYLCASSLRGGLAGPTDTQYFGPGTRLTVL.

This chain links TRBV6-5 with TRBJ2-2, with 9 bases identical to TRBD2. CDR3 size: 15 residues. The germline gives CDR1 MNHEY, CDR2 SVGAGI. V dropped 8 bases and J dropped 2; count of bases not matched to a gene: 6. CDR3 sequence reads: CASRLSGGNTGELFF. CDR3 bases: TGTGCCAGCCGACTTAGCGGGGGAAACACCGGGGAGCTGTTTTTT.

The V gene is TRBV5-1, the J gene TRBJ2-5, with TRBD2 matching over 8 bases. This CDR3 has 14 amino acids. V lost 6 bases, J lost 5 bases, and 9 bases stayed unmatched. Germline values: CDR1 SGHRS, CDR2 YFSETQ. The CDR3 nucleotides read TGCGCCAGCAACGCCCGGGGGGGTCCGGAGACCCAGTACTTC. Translating gives CASNARGGPETQYF.

Points on this clone: Compared with germline, one end of the junction differs, possibly owing to a read error. The V and J genes are TRBV12-5 and TRBJ1-1; D may be TRBD1 (6 bases). This CDR3 has 14 residues. Looked up from germline, CDR1 is LGHNT and CDR2 is FRNRAP. The CDR3 sequence: CASGWTASNTETFF. The CDR3 bases are TGTGCTAGTGGATGGACAGCGAGTAACACTGAAACTTTCTTT.

This chain connects TRBV5-6 to TRBJ2-2; 7 bases map to TRBD1. The germline gives CDR1 SGHDT, CDR2 YYEEEE. The junction had 4 bases not matched to a gene; V was cut back by 1 base and J by 4 bases. The CDR3 loop spans 15 amino acids. The CDR3 loop reads CASSLSPGGTGELFF. The CDR3 DNA sequence: TGTGCCAGCAGCTTGAGCCCAGGGGGCACCGGGGAGCTGTTTTTT.

V gene TRBV5-1 combines with J gene TRBJ1-1; D call uncertain. The CDR3 runs 13 residues. CDR1 is SGHRS and CDR2 is YFSETQ in the germline V gene. V shed 4 bases and J shed 1 base, with 8 bases lying between them. The CDR3 sequence is CASSTSQNTEAFF. CDR3 nucleotides: TGCGCCAGCAGCACATCCCAGAACACTGAAGCTTTCTTT.

The V and J genes are TRBV5-4 and TRBJ1-1; D uncertain. V was cut by 4 bases and J by 0 bases, with 7 bases left in between. The CDR3 runs to 13 residues. Germline V gene data show CDR1 as SGHNT and CDR2 as YYREEE (reference sequence). The DNA of the CDR3 is TGTGCCAGCAGCCCGCGGATGAACACTGAAGCTTTCTTT. It specifies CASSPRMNTEAFF.

The chain carries TRBV7-2 and TRBJ1-4; D not certain. With 5 bases removed from V and 0 bases from J, the gap between germline ends came to 7 bases. Germline values: CDR1 SGHTA, CDR2 FQGNSA. The CDR3 length is 14 residues. Written as DNA, the CDR3 is TGTGCCAGCAGCCTCCTAGCAACTAATGAAAAACTGTTTTTT. The encoded protein is CASSLLATNEKLFF.

This clone has more than one count but fewer than ten. This sequence joins TRBV19 and TRBJ2-3; the match to TRBD1 covers 8 bases. CDR3 length: 18 residues. Germline lookup yields CDR1 LNHDA and CDR2 SQIVND (reference sequence). Losses at the gene ends were 4 bases for V and 0 bases for J; bases not matched to a gene: 12. Here the CDR3 DNA reads TGTGCCAGTAGTACCTTTACTGACAGGGGTACTAGCACAGATACGCAGTATTTT. Translation: CASSTFTDRGTSTDTQYF. Supplemented by reference TRBV19 and TRBJ2-3, the full variable domain reads DGGITQSPKYLFRKEGQNVTLSCEQNLNHDAMYWYRQDPGQGLRLIYYSQIVNDFQKGDIAEGYSVSREKKESFPLTVTSAQKNPTAFYLCASSTFTDRGTSTDTQYFGPGTRLTVL.

The chain joins TRBV12-3 or TRBV12-4 to TRBJ2-3; 7 nucleotides agree with TRBD1. This CDR3 has 13 amino acids. The V gene end was trimmed by 8 bases and the J gene end by 0 bases; junction bases not matched to a gene: 2. The CDR3 nucleotides are TGTGCCAGCCAGACAGGGAGCACAGATACGCAGTATTTT. Residues: CASQTGSTDTQYF.

The rearrangement links TRBV12-5 to TRBJ2-5, with 8 bases matching TRBD2. The CDR3 has 13 residues. From germline, CDR1 is LGHNT and CDR2 FRNRAP. Trimming removed 5 bases from V and 8 bases from J; junction bases left unmatched: 7. CDR3 protein: CASGKTSVDTQYF. Here the CDR3 DNA reads TGTGCTAGTGGTAAGACTAGCGTTGACACCCAGTACTTC. Supplemented by reference TRBV12-5 and TRBJ2-5, the full variable domain reads DARVTQTPRHKVTEMGQEVTMRCQPILGHNTVFWYRQTMMQGLELLAYFRNRAPLDDSGMPKDRFSAEMPDATLATLKIQPSEPRDSAVYFCASGKTSVDTQYFGPGTRLLVL.

This clone was found a few times. The chain links TRBV5-4 to TRBJ2-3, with a possible D match to TRBD2 (5 bases). V dropped 4 bases and J dropped 0 bases, with 15 bases sitting between them. The CDR3 length is 16 residues. The germline V gene has CDR1 SGHNT and CDR2 YYREEE (reference sequence). DNA of the CDR3: TGTGCCAGCAGCCACCCCCGGGAAGGAAGCACAGATACGCAGTATTTT. Translation: CASSHPREGSTDTQYF.

This clone has more than one count but fewer than ten. This chain connects TRBV6-5 to TRBJ1-1; tentatively, D is TRBD1 (6 bases). Germline V CDR1 and CDR2: MNHEY, SVGAGI. V was clipped by 8 bases and J by 3 bases, with 16 bases between them. This CDR3 spans 14 amino acids. In DNA, the CDR3 is TGTGCCAGCTTGAGGAACAGGGATGACACTGAAGCTTTCTTT. It codes for CASLRNRDDTEAFF.

V and J are TRBV5-1 and TRBJ1-5, with 7 bases that match TRBD1. The CDR3 spans 15 residues. Germline V gene data show CDR1 as SGHRS and CDR2 as YFSETQ. Trimming took 0 bases from V and 5 from J; bases not matched to a gene: 5. The CDR3 is CASSLAGTDYQPQHF. The CDR3 DNA reads as TGCGCCAGCAGCTTGGCCGGGACAGACTATCAGCCCCAGCATTTT.

The J gene is TRBJ1-1, the V gene TRBV5-1; possibly TRBD1 for D (6 bases). V was pared by 5 bases and J by 2 bases, with 16 bases between. Germline V lookup: CDR1 SGHRS, CDR2 YFSETQ. CDR3 length: 15 amino acids. This CDR3 reads CASSPGTLHNTEAFF. Written as DNA, the CDR3 is TGCGCCAGCAGTCCCGGGACACTACATAACACTGAAGCTTTCTTT.

V usage is TRBV12-5 and J usage is TRBJ2-7; D not certain. Looked up from germline, CDR1 is LGHNT and CDR2 is FRNRAP. The CDR3 runs 13 residues. The V end was cut by 1 base, the J end by 3 bases, with 7 bases between. This CDR3 is CASGLGGSYEQYF. CDR3 nucleotide sequence: TGTGCTAGTGGTTTGGGCGGCAGCTACGAGCAGTACTTC. Variable domain in full (rest from reference TRBV12-5 and TRBJ2-7): DARVTQTPRHKVTEMGQEVTMRCQPILGHNTVFWYRQTMMQGLELLAYFRNRAPLDDSGMPKDRFSAEMPDATLATLKIQPSEPRDSAVYFCASGLGGSYEQYFGPGTRLTVT.

The genes are TRBV27 and TRBJ2-1, with TRBD2 as a possible D gene (5 bases). From germline, CDR1 is MNHEY and CDR2 SMNVEV (reference sequence). The CDR3 contains 14 residues. The V end was cut by 6 bases, the J end by 10 bases, with 19 bases between. The CDR3 loop reads CASRRELDAGEQFF. The CDR3 region has the DNA TGTGCCAGCAGACGGGAACTAGATGCAGGCGAGCAGTTCTTC.

This clone was seen only a few times. The CDR3: CASSWDRGTEAFF. In nucleotides, the CDR3 is TGTGCCAGCAGCTGGGACAGGGGAACTGAAGCTTTCTTT. The chain carries TRBV5-4 and TRBJ1-1, with TRBD1 matching over 10 bases. The germline V gene encodes CDR1 SGHNT and CDR2 YYREEE (reference sequence). The CDR3 is 13 amino acids. Trimming took 3 bases from V and 5 from J; bases not matched to a gene: 1.

The chain employs TRBV7-2 and TRBJ1-5; perhaps TRBD1 as D (6 bases). V dropped 2 bases and J dropped 12 bases, with 17 bases sitting between them. CDR3 length equals 14 residues. Germline V gives CDR1 SGHTA, CDR2 FQGNSA. CDR3 sequence reads: CASSLTAGERGQHF. DNA of the CDR3: TGTGCCAGCAGCTTAACCGCAGGGGAAAGAGGCCAGCATTTT.

The DNA of the CDR3 is TGCGCCAGCAGCCAAGATTCGGATAGCGGGGGCGACGAGCAGTACTTC. This sequence encodes CASSQDSDSGGDEQYF. This sequence joins TRBV4-1 and TRBJ2-7, with 9 bases fitting TRBD2. Unmatched junction bases numbered 8, after V lost 0 bases and J lost 5 bases. This CDR3 region has 16 residues. Per the germline V gene, CDR1 is MGHRA and CDR2 is YSYEKL.

The V gene is TRBV5-1, the J gene TRBJ1-1; 9 nucleotides match TRBD1. CDR1 and CDR2 from the germline V gene are SGHRS and YFSETQ. CDR3 length: 14 amino acids. J was trimmed by 3 bases and V by 4 bases; bases with no gene match: 4. The CDR3 DNA reads as TGCGCCAGCAGCGTCGGACAGGGGTACACTGAAGCTTTCTTT. It codes for CASSVGQGYTEAFF.

The chain links TRBV5-5 to TRBJ2-7; D gene uncertain. Germline V lookup: CDR1 SGHKS, CDR2 YYEKEE (reference sequence). The CDR3 spans 13 residues. V was pared by 1 base and J by 2 bases, with 7 bases between. CDR3 protein: CASSLSRAYEQYF. CDR3 nucleotide sequence: TGTGCCAGCAGCTTGTCCCGGGCCTACGAGCAGTACTTC.